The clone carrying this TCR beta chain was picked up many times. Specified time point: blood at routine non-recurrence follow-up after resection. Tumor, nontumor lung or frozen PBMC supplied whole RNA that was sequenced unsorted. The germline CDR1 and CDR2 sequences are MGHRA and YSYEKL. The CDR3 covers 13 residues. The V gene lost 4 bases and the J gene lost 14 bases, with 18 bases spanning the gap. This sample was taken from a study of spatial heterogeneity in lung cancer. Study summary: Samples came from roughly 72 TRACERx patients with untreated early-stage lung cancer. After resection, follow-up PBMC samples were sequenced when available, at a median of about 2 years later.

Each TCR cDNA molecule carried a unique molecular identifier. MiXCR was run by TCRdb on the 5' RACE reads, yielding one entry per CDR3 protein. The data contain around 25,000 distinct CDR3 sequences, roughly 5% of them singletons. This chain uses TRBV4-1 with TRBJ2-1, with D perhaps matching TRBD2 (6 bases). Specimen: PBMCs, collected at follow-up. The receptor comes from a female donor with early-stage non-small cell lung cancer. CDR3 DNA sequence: TGCGCCAGCAGCCCAATTTCGGGGGAATATAAGTTCTTC. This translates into CASSPISGEYKFF.